The source of this TCR beta chain is a study of vaccination effects on CD4 cells after COVID-19. Viral peptide pools were used in the ViraFEST assay to expand antigen-specific CD4+ T cells, and sequencing came afterward. Following a roughly eleven-day culture, CD4+ T cells were purified. According to the study, vaccine recipients showed no prior SARS-CoV-2 infection and negative nucleocapsid antibodies. Measured with immunoSEQ multiplex PCR; TCRdb has only the in-frame clones, and not every one. The sample has more than 40,000 clones; over 75% are singletons. Looked up from germline, CDR1 is SGHNT and CDR2 is YYREEE (reference sequence). This CDR3 is built from 13 residues. V lost 0 bases, J lost 4 bases, and 5 bases lay in between. Remarks on this clone: Its antigen is not known.

The chain has TRBV5-4 and TRBJ1-3, with D uncertain. This TCR came from a human donor who received a COVID-19 vaccine. Sequencing was performed on CD4+ T cells from PBMCs cultured with HCoV-NL63 spike peptides, taken before COVID-19 vaccination. The CDR3 sequence: CASSLGFGNTIYF. For the CDR3, the DNA is TGTGCCAGCAGCTTGGGTTTCGGAAACACCATATATTTT.